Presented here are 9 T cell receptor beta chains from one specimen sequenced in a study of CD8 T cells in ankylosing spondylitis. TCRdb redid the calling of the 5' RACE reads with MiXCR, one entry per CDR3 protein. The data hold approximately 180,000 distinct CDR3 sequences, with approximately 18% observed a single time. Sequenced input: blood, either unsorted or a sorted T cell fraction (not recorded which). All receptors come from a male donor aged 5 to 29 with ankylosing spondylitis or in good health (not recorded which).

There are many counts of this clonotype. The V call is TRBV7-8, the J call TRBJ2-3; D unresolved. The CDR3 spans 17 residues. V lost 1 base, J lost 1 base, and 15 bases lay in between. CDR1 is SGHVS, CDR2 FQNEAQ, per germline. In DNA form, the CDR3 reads TGTGCCAGCAGCTTAGAGACGGACCAAATACGCACAGATACGCAGTATTTT. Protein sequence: CASSLETDQIRTDTQYF.

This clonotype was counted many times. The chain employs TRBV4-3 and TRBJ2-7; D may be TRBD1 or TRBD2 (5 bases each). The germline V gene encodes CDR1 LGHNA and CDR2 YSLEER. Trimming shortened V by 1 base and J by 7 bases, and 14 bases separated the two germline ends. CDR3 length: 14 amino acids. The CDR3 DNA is TGCGCCAGCAGCCAAGTTTCGGGGACCGGGGAGCAGTACTTC. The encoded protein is CASSQVSGTGEQYF.

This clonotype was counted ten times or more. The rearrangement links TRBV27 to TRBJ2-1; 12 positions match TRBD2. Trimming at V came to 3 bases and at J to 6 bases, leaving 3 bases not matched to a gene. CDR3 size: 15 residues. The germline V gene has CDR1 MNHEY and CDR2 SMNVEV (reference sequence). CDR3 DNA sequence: TGTGCCAGCAGTTTTGAGACTAGCGGGAGCAATGAGCAGTTCTTC. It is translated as CASSFETSGSNEQFF.

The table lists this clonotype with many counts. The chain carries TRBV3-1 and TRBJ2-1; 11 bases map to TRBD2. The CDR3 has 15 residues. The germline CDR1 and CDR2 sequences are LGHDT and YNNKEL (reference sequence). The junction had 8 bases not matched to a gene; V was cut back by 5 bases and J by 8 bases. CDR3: CASSKGLAGGYEQFF. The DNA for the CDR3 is TGTGCCAGCAGCAAAGGGCTAGCGGGAGGCTATGAGCAGTTCTTC.

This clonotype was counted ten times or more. CDR3 amino acids: CASSPSEGQGSSYEQYV. CDR3 nucleotide sequence: TGCGCCAGCAGCCCCTCGGAGGGACAGGGAAGCTCCTACGAGCAGTACGTC. This chain uses TRBV4-1 with TRBJ2-7; 9 bases align to TRBD1. The CDR3 runs 17 residues. Per germline, CDR1 MGHRA and CDR2 YSYEKL. Trimming removed 4 bases from V and 0 bases from J; junction bases left unmatched: 10.

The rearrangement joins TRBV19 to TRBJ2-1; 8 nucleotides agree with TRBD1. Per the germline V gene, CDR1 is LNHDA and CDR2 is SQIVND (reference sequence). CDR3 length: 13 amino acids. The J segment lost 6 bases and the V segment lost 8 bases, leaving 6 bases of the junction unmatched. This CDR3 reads CASAQGALNEQFF. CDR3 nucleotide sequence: TGTGCCAGTGCTCAGGGGGCCCTCAATGAGCAGTTCTTC.

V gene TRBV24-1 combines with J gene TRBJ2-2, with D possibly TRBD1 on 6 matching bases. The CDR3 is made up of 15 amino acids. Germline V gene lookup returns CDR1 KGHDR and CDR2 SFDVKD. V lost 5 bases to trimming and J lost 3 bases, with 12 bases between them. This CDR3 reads CATSVQDRDTGELFF. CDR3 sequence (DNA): TGTGCCACCAGTGTTCAGGACAGAGACACCGGGGAGCTGTTTTTT.

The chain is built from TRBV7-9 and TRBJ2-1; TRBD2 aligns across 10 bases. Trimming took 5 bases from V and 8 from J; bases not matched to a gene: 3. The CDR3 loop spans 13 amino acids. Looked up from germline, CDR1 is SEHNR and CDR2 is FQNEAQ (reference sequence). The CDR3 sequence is CASSVGLADEQFF. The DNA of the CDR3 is TGTGCCAGCAGCGTCGGACTAGCGGATGAGCAGTTCTTC.

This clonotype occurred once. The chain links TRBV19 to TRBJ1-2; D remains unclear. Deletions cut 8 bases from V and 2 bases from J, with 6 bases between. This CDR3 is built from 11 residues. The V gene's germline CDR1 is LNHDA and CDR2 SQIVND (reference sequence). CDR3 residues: CASVENYGYTF. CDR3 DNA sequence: TGTGCCAGTGTGGAGAACTATGGCTACACCTTC.